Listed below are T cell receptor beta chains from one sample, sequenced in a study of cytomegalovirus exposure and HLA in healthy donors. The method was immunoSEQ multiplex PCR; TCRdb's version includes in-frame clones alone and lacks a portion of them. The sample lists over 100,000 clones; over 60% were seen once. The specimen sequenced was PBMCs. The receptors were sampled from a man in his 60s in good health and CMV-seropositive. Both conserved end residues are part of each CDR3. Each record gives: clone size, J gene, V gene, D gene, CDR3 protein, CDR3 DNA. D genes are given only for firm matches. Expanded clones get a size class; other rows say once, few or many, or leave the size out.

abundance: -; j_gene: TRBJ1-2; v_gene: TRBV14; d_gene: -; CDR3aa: CASSQYREGPGYTF; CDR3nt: TGTGCCAGCAGCCAATACCGGGAGGGCCCTGGCTACACCTTC
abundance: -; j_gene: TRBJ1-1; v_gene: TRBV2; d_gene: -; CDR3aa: CARQAGAKLFF; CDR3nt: TGTGCCAGGCAGGCAGGGGCGAAGCTTTTCTTT
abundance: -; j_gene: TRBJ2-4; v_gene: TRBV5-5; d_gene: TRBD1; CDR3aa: CASYPRTGAANIQYF; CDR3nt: TGTGCCAGCTACCCCCGGACAGGGGCGGCAAACATTCAGTACTTC
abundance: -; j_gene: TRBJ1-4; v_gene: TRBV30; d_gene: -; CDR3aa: CAWSDGRGGEKLFF; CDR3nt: TGTGCCTGGAGTGATGGTAGGGGAGGGGAAAAACTGTTTTTT
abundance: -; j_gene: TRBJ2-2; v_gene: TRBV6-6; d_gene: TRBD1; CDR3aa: CASSRTGDTGELFF; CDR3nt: TGTGCCAGCAGCCGGACAGGGGACACCGGGGAGCTGTTTTTT
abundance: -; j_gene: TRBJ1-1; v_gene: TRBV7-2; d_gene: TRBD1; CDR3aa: CASSQGGRGQGAFF; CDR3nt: TGTGCCAGCAGCCAAGGGGGGAGAGGACAGGGTGCTTTCTTT
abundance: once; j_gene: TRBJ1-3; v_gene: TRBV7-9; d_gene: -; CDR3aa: CASSSPDPRLSGNTIYF; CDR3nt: TGTGCCAGCAGCTCCCCCGACCCGAGACTCTCTGGAAACACCATATATTTT
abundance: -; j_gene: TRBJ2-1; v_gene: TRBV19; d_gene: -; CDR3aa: CASSIGWEGGPHPPTNEQFF; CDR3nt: TGTGCCAGTAGTATAGGTTGGGAAGGGGGTCCACATCCCCCTACAAATGAGCAGTTCTTC
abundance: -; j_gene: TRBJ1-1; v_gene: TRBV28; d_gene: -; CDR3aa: CASSPPGRLNTEAFF; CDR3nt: TGTGCCAGCAGCCCCCCGGGAAGACTGAACACTGAAGCTTTCTTT
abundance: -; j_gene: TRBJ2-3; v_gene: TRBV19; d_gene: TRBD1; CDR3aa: CASSIRDRDTQYF; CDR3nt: TGTGCCAGTAGTATAAGGGACAGAGATACGCAGTATTTT
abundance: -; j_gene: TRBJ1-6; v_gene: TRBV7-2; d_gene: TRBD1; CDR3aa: CASSILRDRGYSPLHF; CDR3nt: TGTGCCAGCAGCATACTCCGGGACAGGGGTTATTCACCCCTCCACTTT
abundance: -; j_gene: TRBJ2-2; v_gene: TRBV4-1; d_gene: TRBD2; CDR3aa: CASSHASGLADTGELFF; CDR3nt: TGCGCCAGCAGCCACGCCAGTGGACTAGCGGATACCGGGGAGCTGTTTTTT
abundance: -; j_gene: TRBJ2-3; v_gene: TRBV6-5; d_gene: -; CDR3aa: CASSLQGWGTDTQYF; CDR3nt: TGTGCCAGCAGCCTTCAGGGTTGGGGCACAGATACGCAGTATTTT
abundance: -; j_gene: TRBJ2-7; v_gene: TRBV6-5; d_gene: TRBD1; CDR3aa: CASSAGTEFYEQYF; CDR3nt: TGTGCCAGCAGTGCCGGGACAGAGTTCTACGAGCAGTACTTC
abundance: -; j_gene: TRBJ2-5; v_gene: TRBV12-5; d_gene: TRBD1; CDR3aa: CASGLGRDRDALETQYF; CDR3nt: TGTGCTAGTGGTTTGGGCCGGGACAGGGATGCTTTGGAGACCCAGTACTTC
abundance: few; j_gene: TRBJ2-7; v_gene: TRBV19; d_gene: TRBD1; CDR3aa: CASTLSGQGAYEQYF; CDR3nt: TGTGCCAGTACTCTTTCGGGACAGGGGGCCTACGAGCAGTACTTC
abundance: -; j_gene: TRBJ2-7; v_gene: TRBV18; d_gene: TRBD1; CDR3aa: CASSPSTGSGEQYF; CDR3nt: TGTGCCAGCTCACCCTCGACAGGGTCGGGCGAGCAGTACTTC
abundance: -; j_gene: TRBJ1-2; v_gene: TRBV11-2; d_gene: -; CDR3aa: CASSKLANYGYTF; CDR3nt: TGTGCCAGCAGTAAACTAGCTAACTATGGCTACACCTTC
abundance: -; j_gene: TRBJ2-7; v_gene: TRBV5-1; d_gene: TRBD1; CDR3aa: CASSFGQGFNEQYF; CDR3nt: TGCGCCAGCAGCTTCGGACAGGGGTTTAACGAGCAGTACTTC
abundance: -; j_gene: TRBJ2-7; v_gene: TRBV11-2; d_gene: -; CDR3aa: CASSTGLNLYEQYF; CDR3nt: TGTGCCAGCAGCACAGGACTAAACCTCTACGAGCAGTACTTC
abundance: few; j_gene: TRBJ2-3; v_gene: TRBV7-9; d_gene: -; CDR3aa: CASSPADTQYF; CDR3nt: TGTGCCAGCAGCCCGGCAGATACGCAGTATTTT
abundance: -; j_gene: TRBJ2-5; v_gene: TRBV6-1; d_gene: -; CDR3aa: CASSGRGKETQYF; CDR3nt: TGTGCCAGCAGTGGACGGGGTAAAGAGACCCAGTACTTC
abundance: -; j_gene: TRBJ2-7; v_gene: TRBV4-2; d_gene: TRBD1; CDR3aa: CASSQGAGTAPYEQYF; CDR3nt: TGTGCCAGCAGCCAAGGTGCCGGGACAGCTCCCTACGAGCAGTACTTC
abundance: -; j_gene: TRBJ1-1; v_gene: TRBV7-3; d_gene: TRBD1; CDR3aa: CASSSGTANTEAFF; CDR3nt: TGTGCCAGCAGCTCCGGGACAGCGAACACTGAAGCTTTCTTT
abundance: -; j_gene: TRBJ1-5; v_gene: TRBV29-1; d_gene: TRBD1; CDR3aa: CSVGQGTNQPQHF; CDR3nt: TGCAGCGTTGGACAGGGAACTAATCAGCCCCAGCATTTT
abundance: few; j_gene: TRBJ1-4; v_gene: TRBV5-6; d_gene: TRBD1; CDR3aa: CASSLNGQGGEKLFF; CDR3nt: TGTGCCAGCAGCTTGAACGGACAGGGTGGCGAAAAACTGTTTTTT
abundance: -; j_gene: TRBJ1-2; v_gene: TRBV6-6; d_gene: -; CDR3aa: CASRDINRRSLYGYTF; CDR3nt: TGTGCCAGCAGAGATATTAATCGACGGAGCCTCTATGGCTACACCTTC
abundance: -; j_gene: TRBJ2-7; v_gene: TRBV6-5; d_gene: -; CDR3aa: CASSYQGLYEQYF; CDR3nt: TGTGCCAGCAGTTATCAGGGCCTCTACGAGCAGTACTTC
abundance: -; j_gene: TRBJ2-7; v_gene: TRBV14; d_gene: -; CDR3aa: CASSLGPEQYF; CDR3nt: TGTGCCAGCAGCCTCGGTCCTGAGCAGTACTTC
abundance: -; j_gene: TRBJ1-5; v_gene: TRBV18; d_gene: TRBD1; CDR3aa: CASSPYQGVQPQHF; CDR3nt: TGTGCCAGCTCACCCTATCAGGGGGTTCAGCCCCAGCATTTT
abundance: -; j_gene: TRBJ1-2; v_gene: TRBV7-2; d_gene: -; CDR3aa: CASSLQVGGDGYTF; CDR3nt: TGTGCCAGCAGCTTGCAGGTCGGGGGGGACGGCTACACCTTC
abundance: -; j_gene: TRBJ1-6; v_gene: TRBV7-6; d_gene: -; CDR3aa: CASSRRDQASPLHF; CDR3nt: TGTGCCAGCAGCAGGCGGGACCAGGCTTCACCCCTCCACTTT
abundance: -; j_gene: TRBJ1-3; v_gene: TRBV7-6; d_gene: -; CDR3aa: CASSPIPGSGNTIYF; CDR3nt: TGTGCCAGCAGCCCCATTCCAGGCTCTGGAAACACCATATATTTT
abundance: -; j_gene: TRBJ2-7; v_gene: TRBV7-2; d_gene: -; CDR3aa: CASSLMSTAASYEQYF; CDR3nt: TGTGCCAGCAGCTTAATGTCCACAGCTGCCTCCTACGAGCAGTACTTC
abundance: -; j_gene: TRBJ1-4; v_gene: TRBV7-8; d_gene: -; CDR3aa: CASSLQGNTEKLFF; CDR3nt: TGTGCCAGCAGCTTGCAGGGTAATACGGAAAAACTGTTTTTT
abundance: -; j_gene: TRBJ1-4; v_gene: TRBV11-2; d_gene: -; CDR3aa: CASSPGAANEKLFF; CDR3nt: TGTGCCAGCAGCCCAGGGGCCGCTAATGAAAAACTGTTTTTT
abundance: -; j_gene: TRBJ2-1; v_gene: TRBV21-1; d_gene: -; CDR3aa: CASINNEQFF; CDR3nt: TGTGCCAGCATCAACAATGAGCAGTTCTTC
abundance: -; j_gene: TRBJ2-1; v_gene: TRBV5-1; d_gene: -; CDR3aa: CASSRAGTNYNEQFF; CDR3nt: TGCGCCAGCAGCAGGGCGGGGACCAACTACAATGAGCAGTTCTTC
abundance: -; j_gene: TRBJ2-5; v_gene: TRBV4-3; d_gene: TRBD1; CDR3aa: CASSLGTGQGTQYF; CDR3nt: TGCGCCAGCAGCCTCGGGACAGGGCAAGGGACCCAGTACTTC
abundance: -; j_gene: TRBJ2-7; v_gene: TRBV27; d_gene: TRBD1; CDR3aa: CASKGQGEYEQYF; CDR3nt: TGTGCCAGCAAGGGACAGGGAGAGTACGAGCAGTACTTC
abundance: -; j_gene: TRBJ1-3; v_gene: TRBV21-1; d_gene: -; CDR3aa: CASNRGQGNTIYF; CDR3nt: TGTGCCAGCAATAGGGGGCAGGGAAACACCATATATTTT
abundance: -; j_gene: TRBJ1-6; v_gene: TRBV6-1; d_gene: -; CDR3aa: CASSEVHSRGYNSPLHF; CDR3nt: TGTGCCAGCAGTGAAGTCCACTCCAGGGGATATAATTCACCCCTCCACTTT
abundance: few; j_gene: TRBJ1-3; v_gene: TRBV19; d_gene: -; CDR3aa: CASTGLDSGNTIYF; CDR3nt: TGTGCCAGTACAGGACTGGACTCTGGAAACACCATATATTTT
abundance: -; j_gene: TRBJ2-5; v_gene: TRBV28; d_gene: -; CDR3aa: CASSLPSRELGQYF; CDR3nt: TGTGCCAGCAGTTTGCCCTCCCGGGAGCTGGGGCAGTACTTC
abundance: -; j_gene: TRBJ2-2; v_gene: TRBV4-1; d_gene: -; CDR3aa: CASSQDRGGVGGTGELFF; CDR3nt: TGCGCCAGCAGCCAAGATCGCGGGGGTGTAGGGGGCACCGGGGAGCTGTTTTTT
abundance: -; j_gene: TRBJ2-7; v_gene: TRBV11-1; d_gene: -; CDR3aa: CASSLVDRAGEQYF; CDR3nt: TGTGCCAGCAGCTTAGTGGACAGAGCAGGAGAGCAGTACTTC
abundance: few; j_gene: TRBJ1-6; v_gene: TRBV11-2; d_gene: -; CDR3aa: CASLGLTNSPLHF; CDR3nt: TGTGCCAGCCTGGGACTTACTAATTCACCCCTCCACTTT